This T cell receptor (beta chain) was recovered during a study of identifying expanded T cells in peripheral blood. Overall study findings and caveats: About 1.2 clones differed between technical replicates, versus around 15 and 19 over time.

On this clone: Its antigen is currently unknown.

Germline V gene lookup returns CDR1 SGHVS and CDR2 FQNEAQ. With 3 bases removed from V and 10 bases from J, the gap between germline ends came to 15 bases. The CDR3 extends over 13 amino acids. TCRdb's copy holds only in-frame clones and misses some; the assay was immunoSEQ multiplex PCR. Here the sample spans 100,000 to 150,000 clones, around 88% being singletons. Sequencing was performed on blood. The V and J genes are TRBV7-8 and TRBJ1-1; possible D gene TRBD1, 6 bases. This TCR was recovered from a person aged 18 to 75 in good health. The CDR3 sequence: CASSFAGATGAFF. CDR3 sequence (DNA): TGTGCCAGCAGCTTCGCAGGGGCGACGGGAGCTTTCTTT.